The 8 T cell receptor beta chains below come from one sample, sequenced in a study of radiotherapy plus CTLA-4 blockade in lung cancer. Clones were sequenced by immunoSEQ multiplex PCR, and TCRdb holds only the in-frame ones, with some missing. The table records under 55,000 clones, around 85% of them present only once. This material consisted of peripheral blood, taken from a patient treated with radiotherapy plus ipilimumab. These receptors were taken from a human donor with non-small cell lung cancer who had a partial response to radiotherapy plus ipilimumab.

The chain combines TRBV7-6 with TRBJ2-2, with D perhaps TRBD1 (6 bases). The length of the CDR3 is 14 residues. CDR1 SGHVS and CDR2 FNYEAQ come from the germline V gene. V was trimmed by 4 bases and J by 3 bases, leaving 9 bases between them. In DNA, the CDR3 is TGTGCCAGCAGCTCACAGGGAGACACCGGGGAGCTGTTTTTT. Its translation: CASSSQGDTGELFF.

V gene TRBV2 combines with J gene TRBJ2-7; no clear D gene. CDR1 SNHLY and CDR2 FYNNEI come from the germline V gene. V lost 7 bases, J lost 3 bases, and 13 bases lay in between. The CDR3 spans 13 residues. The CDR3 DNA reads TGTGCCAGCACGTCGCGTATTGACTACGAGCAGTACTTC. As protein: CASTSRIDYEQYF.

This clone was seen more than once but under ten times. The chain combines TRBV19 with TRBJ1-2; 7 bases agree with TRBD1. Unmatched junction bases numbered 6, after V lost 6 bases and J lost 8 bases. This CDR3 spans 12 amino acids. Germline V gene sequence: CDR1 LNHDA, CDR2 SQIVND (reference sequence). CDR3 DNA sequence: TGTGCCAGTAGGAAGGGGGCAGGCGGCTACACCTTC. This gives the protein CASRKGAGGYTF.

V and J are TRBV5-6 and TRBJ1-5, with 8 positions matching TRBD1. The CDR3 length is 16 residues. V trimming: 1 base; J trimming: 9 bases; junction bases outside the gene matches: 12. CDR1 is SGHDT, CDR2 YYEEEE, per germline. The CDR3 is CASSLSGTGPIGPQHF. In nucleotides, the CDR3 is TGTGCCAGCAGCTTGTCCGGGACAGGCCCCATTGGGCCCCAGCATTTT.

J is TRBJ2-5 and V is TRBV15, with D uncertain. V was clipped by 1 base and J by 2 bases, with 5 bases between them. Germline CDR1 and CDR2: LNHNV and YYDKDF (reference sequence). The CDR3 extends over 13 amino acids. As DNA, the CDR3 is TGTGCCACCAGCAGAGGCAGACAAGAGACCCAGTACTTC. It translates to CATSRGRQETQYF.

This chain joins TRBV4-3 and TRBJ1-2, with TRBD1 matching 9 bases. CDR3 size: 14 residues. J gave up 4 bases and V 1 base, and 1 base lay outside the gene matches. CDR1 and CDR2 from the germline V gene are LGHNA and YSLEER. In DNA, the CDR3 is TGCGCCAGCAGCCAAGGACAGGGGGGCTATGGCTACACCTTC. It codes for CASSQGQGGYGYTF.

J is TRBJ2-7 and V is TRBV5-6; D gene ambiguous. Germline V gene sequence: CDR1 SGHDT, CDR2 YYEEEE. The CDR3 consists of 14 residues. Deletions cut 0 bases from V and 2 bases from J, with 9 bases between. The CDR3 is CASSLAGGAYEQYF. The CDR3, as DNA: TGTGCCAGCAGCTTGGCCGGCGGTGCCTACGAGCAGTACTTC.

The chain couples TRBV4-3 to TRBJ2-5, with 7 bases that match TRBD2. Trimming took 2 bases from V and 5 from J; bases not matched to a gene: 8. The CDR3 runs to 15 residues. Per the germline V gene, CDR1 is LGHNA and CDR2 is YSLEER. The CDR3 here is CASSQKGGGSETQYF. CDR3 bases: TGCGCCAGCAGCCAAAAAGGCGGGGGTTCTGAGACCCAGTACTTC.